These 25 T cell receptor beta chains share one sample of origin, sequenced in a study of human T cells and chemical hapten exposure. TCRdb ran MiXCR on the 5' RACE reads and lists one entry per CDR3 protein. The sample lists about 81,000 distinct CDR3 sequences, approximately 16% seen once, with approximately 6.3% in the top ten. Total RNA was extracted from unfractionated whole blood. These receptors came from a female donor in good health.

CDR3 in DNA: TGTGCCAGCAGTTTTGGGGGGGGCGTTGGCACAGATACGCAGTATTTT. Translated, it gives CASSFGGGVGTDTQYF. The V and J genes are TRBV12-3 or TRBV12-4 and TRBJ2-3; D possibly corresponds to TRBD2 (7 bases). V was shortened by 3 bases and J by 1 base, with 14 bases between the two germline ends. The CDR3 spans 16 residues.

The genes are TRBV7-2 and TRBJ2-1; TRBD2 aligns across 8 bases. The CDR3 loop spans 14 amino acids. V shed 2 bases, J shed 7 bases, and the junction held 4 bases outside the gene matches. Germline loops: CDR1 SGHTA, CDR2 FQGNSA. The CDR3 bases are TGTGCCAGCAGCTTAAGCGGGAGAAGGAATGAGCAGTTCTTC. Protein product: CASSLSGRRNEQFF.

This clonotype came up a few times. The rearrangement uses TRBV11-2 and TRBJ2-2, with D unclear. Trimming shortened V by 4 bases and J by 9 bases, and 6 bases separated the two germline ends. CDR1 is SGHAT, CDR2 FQNNGV, per germline. The CDR3 is 11 amino acids. CDR3: CASSSKRELFF. CDR3 coding DNA: TGTGCCAGCAGCTCCAAACGGGAGCTGTTTTTT.

The DNA for the CDR3 is TGCAGTGCTAGAGATGATGGGGGTGGGAACACTGAAGCTTTCTTT. As protein: CSARDDGGGNTEAFF. The J gene is TRBJ1-1, the V gene TRBV20-1; tentatively, D is TRBD1 (5 bases). V was cut by 0 bases and J by 1 base, with 12 bases left in between. The CDR3 contains 15 residues. Germline V gene sequence: CDR1 DFQATT, CDR2 SNEGSKA (reference sequence).

This clonotype was seen a few times. The chain links TRBV7-8 to TRBJ1-6; TRBD1 matches 9 bases. With 5 bases clipped from V and 7 bases from J, the junction kept 9 bases outside the gene matches. The germline V gene has CDR1 SGHVS and CDR2 FQNEAQ. This CDR3 has 16 residues. The CDR3 protein is CASSQRTGVGNSPLHF. CDR3 bases: TGTGCCAGCAGCCAAAGGACAGGGGTGGGGAATTCACCCCTCCACTTT.

The V and J genes are TRBV5-1 and TRBJ2-7; 9 nucleotides align to TRBD2. V was clipped by 0 bases and J by 2 bases; unmatched bases: 9. The CDR3 is made up of 17 amino acids. CDR1 and CDR2 (germline): SGHRS, YFSETQ. CDR3 DNA: TGCGCCAGCAGCTTGGCAGCGGGAGGCCCAATTACCTACGAGCAGTACTTC. Protein: CASSLAAGGPITYEQYF. The complete variable domain, with remaining parts taken from reference TRBV5-1 and TRBJ2-7, reads KAGVTQTPRYLIKTRGQQVTLSCSPISGHRSVSWYQQTPGQGLQFLFEYFSETQRNKGNFPGRFSGRQFSNSRSEMNVSTLELGDSALYLCASSLAAGGPITYEQYFGPGTRLTVT.

This clonotype turned up a few times. The chain combines TRBV10-3 with TRBJ2-1; TRBD1 aligns across 10 bases. The ends lost 4 bases at V and 7 bases at J; junction bases unmatched: 10. The CDR3 is 16 residues long. The germline gives CDR1 ENHRY, CDR2 SYGVKD. The CDR3 sequence: CAISAGARTGGNEQFF. The CDR3 coding sequence is TGTGCCATCAGTGCCGGAGCCCGGACAGGGGGAAATGAGCAGTTCTTC.

The genes are TRBV19 and TRBJ1-2, with 7 nucleotides matching TRBD1. In germline, CDR1 is LNHDA, CDR2 SQIVND (reference sequence). CDR3 size: 13 residues. Trimming cost V 3 bases and J 5 bases; bases outside gene matches: 3. CDR3 DNA sequence: TGTGCCAGTAGTATGGACAGGACGTATGGCTACACCTTC. It translates to CASSMDRTYGYTF.

This clonotype was seen a handful of times. The rearrangement joins TRBV29-1 to TRBJ2-1; 10 bases align to TRBD2. The J segment lost 5 bases and the V segment lost 4 bases, leaving 5 bases of the junction unmatched. CDR1 and CDR2 from the germline V gene are SQVTM and ANQGSEA. The CDR3 covers 14 residues. The CDR3 coding sequence is TGCAGCGTTGTTCTAGCGGGAGCCGACAATGAGCAGTTCTTC. Amino acids: CSVVLAGADNEQFF.

There are a few counts of this clonotype. The chain links TRBV2 to TRBJ1-1; D is ambiguous. This CDR3 is 11 amino acids long. V lost 3 bases and J 7 bases, leaving 6 bases between the germline ends. Germline V CDR1 and CDR2: SNHLY, FYNNEI. The CDR3 sequence is CASSEGSEAFF. The CDR3 nucleotides are TGTGCCAGCAGTGAGGGGAGTGAAGCTTTCTTT.

This clonotype was observed a few times. The chain links TRBV10-3 to TRBJ1-3, with D unresolved. V was clipped by 8 bases and J by 2 bases, with 7 bases between them. The CDR3 is 12 residues long. CDR1 is ENHRY, CDR2 SYGVKD, per germline. CDR3 in DNA: TGTGCCATCCGTGGCCCTGGAAACACCATATATTTT. Translating gives CAIRGPGNTIYF.

The chain recombines TRBV3-1 with TRBJ1-3; D is unresolved. CDR1 is LGHDT and CDR2 is YNNKEL in the germline V gene (reference sequence). The CDR3 length is 18 residues. V lost 1 base to trimming and J lost 0 bases, with 16 bases between them. In nucleotides, the CDR3 is TGTGCCAGCAGCCAAGTACGGTTGAACAGCCGCTCTGGAAACACCATATATTTT. It codes for CASSQVRLNSRSGNTIYF.

The chain uses TRBV29-1 and TRBJ2-2, with D possibly being TRBD2 (6 bases). CDR1 is SQVTM, CDR2 ANQGSEA, per germline. The length of the CDR3 is 13 residues. The V gene lost 3 bases and the J gene lost 7 bases, with 12 bases spanning the gap. The CDR3 here is CSVEEGTHGELFF. In nucleotides, the CDR3 is TGCAGCGTTGAGGAGGGGACCCACGGGGAGCTGTTTTTT.

The V gene is TRBV5-1, the J gene TRBJ1-6, with D possibly TRBD1 on 6 matching bases. From germline, CDR1 is SGHRS and CDR2 YFSETQ. V lost 3 bases and J 8 bases, leaving 12 bases between the germline ends. The CDR3 loop spans 14 amino acids. CDR3 bases: TGCGCCAGCAGCTACAGGGTCCGGGATTCACCCCTCCACTTT. This sequence encodes CASSYRVRDSPLHF.

This clonotype was found a few times. The chain links TRBV27 to TRBJ2-7; 7 nucleotides align to TRBD2. This CDR3 comprises 18 residues. V shed 3 bases, J shed 6 bases, and the junction held 20 bases outside the gene matches. CDR1 is MNHEY and CDR2 is SMNVEV in the germline V gene (reference sequence). CDR3 residues: CASSFEPPLERDSSEQYF. CDR3 DNA sequence: TGTGCCAGCAGTTTCGAACCCCCCCTTGAGCGGGATTCGTCCGAGCAGTACTTC.

This clonotype was recorded many times. This chain links TRBV18 with TRBJ2-1; the D call may be TRBD1 or TRBD2 (5 bases each). CDR1 is KGHSH and CDR2 is LQKENI in the germline V gene. The CDR3 runs to 16 residues. V lost 0 bases and J lost 2, with 11 bases in between. For the CDR3, the DNA is TGTGCCAGCTCACCACCCGGGACGGCAGCCTACAATGAGCAGTTCTTC. Amino acids: CASSPPGTAAYNEQFF.

This clonotype was detected a few times. The V and J genes are TRBV4-3 and TRBJ1-5; 7 bases match TRBD1. CDR1 LGHNA and CDR2 YSLEER come from the germline V gene. V was clipped by 0 bases and J by 9 bases; unmatched bases: 8. This CDR3 is built from 15 residues. CDR3 region: CASSQETGSEGPQHF. For the CDR3, the DNA is TGCGCCAGCAGCCAAGAGACAGGGAGTGAGGGGCCCCAGCATTTT.

J is TRBJ2-3 and V is TRBV5-1; no reliable D call. This CDR3 region has 15 residues. Germline lookup yields CDR1 SGHRS and CDR2 YFSETQ. Trimming shortened V by 0 bases and J by 4 bases, and 12 bases separated the two germline ends. The CDR3: CASSLVVSQPDTQYF. In nucleotides, the CDR3 is TGCGCCAGCAGCTTGGTGGTCAGCCAGCCAGATACGCAGTATTTT.

The chain couples TRBV7-6 to TRBJ1-1; 9 nucleotides line up with TRBD1. CDR1 SGHVS and CDR2 FNYEAQ come from the germline V gene. V trimming: 5 bases; J trimming: 3 bases; junction bases outside the gene matches: 16. This CDR3 is 18 amino acids long. In DNA form, the CDR3 reads TGTGCCAGCAGCCCCCCCGAATGGGGGACAGGGCAGGACACTGAAGCTTTCTTT. As protein: CASSPPEWGTGQDTEAFF.

This clonotype was seen a handful of times. The rearrangement joins TRBV4-2 to TRBJ2-5; TRBD2 aligns across 14 bases. CDR1 and CDR2 from the germline V gene are LGHNA and YNFKEQ. The V and J ends lost 2 bases and 1 base, in that order; junction bases with no gene match: 6. This CDR3 contains 18 residues. CDR3 coding DNA: TGTGCCAGCAGCCAAACGACTAGCGGGGGGGATTTCCAAGAGACCCAGTACTTC. Its protein is CASSQTTSGGDFQETQYF.

This clonotype was detected only a few times. This sequence joins TRBV20-1 and TRBJ2-1, with D uncertain. This CDR3 is 13 amino acids long. V lost 7 bases and J lost 3, with 13 bases in between. Germline CDR1 and CDR2: DFQATT and SNEGSKA (reference sequence). The CDR3 coding sequence is TGCAGTGTAGGCCCCCCCTTCTACAATGAGCAGTTCTTC. This codes for CSVGPPFYNEQFF.

This clonotype occurred a few times. Here the CDR3 DNA reads TGTGCCAGCAGTTTACGACAGCTTGGGGAGCAGTACTTC. Protein: CASSLRQLGEQYF. V and J are TRBV28 and TRBJ2-7; D might be TRBD1 (5 bases). The ends were cut back, 2 bases at V and 7 bases at J, with 12 bases in the middle. The CDR3 covers 13 residues. Germline values: CDR1 MDHEN, CDR2 SYDVKM.

The V and J genes are TRBV3-1 and TRBJ1-1; D unresolved. The length of the CDR3 is 13 residues. Trimming stripped 4 bases from V and 0 bases from J, with 6 bases between. Germline V CDR1 and CDR2: LGHDT, YNNKEL (reference sequence). The CDR3 is CASSRAMNTEAFF. The CDR3 region has the DNA TGTGCCAGCAGCCGGGCCATGAACACTGAAGCTTTCTTT.

The CDR3 protein is CASSFTRDLSYGYTF. The CDR3, as DNA: TGTGCCAGCAGCTTTACCAGGGACCTCTCCTATGGCTACACCTTC. The chain couples TRBV11-2 to TRBJ1-2, with D possibly matching TRBD1 (5 bases). The CDR3 is made up of 15 amino acids. Germline-derived CDR1 and CDR2 are SGHAT and FQNNGV. V lost 3 bases and J lost 4, with 15 bases in between.

This clonotype was counted a few times. J is TRBJ1-2 and V is TRBV12-3 or TRBV12-4; D not resolved. The CDR3 consists of 12 residues. Trimming removed 7 bases at V and 4 bases at J, with 10 bases between. The CDR3, as DNA: TGTGCCAGCATAGGAAGGAGCTATGGCTACACCTTC. Residues: CASIGRSYGYTF.